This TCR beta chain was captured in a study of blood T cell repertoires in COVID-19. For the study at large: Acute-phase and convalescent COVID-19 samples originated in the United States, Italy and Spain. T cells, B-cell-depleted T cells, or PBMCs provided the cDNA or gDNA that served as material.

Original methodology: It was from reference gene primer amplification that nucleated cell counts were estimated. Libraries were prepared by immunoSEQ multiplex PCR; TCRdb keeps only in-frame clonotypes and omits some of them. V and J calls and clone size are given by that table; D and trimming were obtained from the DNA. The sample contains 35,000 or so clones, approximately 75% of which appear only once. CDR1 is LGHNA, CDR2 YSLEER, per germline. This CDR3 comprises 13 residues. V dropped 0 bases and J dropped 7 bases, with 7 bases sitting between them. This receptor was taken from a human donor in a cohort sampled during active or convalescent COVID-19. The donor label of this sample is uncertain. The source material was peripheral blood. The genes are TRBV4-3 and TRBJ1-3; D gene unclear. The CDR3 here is CASSQDGGNTIYF. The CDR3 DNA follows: TGCGCCAGCAGCCAAGATGGCGGCAACACCATATATTTT.